This T cell receptor beta chain is from a study of TIL therapy for anti-PD-1-resistant metastatic lung cancer. Study observations and caveats: After infusion, TIL clonotypes partly replaced peripheral T cells and declined over months.

As for time point: pre-treatment sample, taken before nivolumab and TIL therapy. Note on this clone: Its antigen is unidentified.

The libraries were made with immunoSEQ v3. Libraries were sequenced to about 2 million read pairs (survey) or about 5-6.5 million (deep). Clones were read by immunoSEQ multiplex PCR, and TCRdb kept only the in-frame ones, dropping some. The table shows fewer than 25,000 clones, with around 70% occurring only once. Sequenced here: blood, sampled at baseline. The clonotype originates from a person between 25 and 79 years old with non-small cell lung cancer.

CDR3 protein: CASSGRGGLAGVASYEQYF. The CDR3 bases are TGTGCCAGCAGTGGCCGAGGGGGACTAGCGGGTGTTGCCTCCTACGAGCAGTACTTC. V gene TRBV6-1 combines with J gene TRBJ2-7, with 12 bases fitting TRBD2. Germline CDR1 MNHNS, CDR2 SASEGT. There are 19 residues in the CDR3. The ends lost 4 bases at V and 0 bases at J; junction bases unmatched: 13.